This is a list of T cell receptor beta chains from one sample in a study of blood T cell repertoires in COVID-19. Profiling relied on immunoSEQ multiplex PCR, and the TCRdb table lists in-frame clones only, not all of them. Of 120,000 to 150,000 clones in the sample, around nine tenths were seen once. Sequencing was done on a sample of peripheral blood. The receptors shown here come from a human donor in a cohort sampled during active COVID-19. The CDR3 runs from the conserved cysteine through the conserved F or W. Clone sizes are given selectively: once, few, many, or a class where the clone is expanded.

j_call | clone_size | v_call | cdr3_aa
TRBJ2-1 | NA | TRBV5-1 | CASSLALAGGPYNEQFF
TRBJ2-2 | NA | TRBV5-1 | CASSLTTGPNTGELFF
TRBJ1-3 | NA | TRBV4-3 | CASSQDLAGDSSGNTIYF
TRBJ1-5 | many | TRBV28 | CASSPGGLRQPQHF
TRBJ2-2 | once | TRBV2 | CASSEGPDTGELFF
TRBJ1-1 | NA | TRBV5-4 | CASSLGGGTALGTEAFF
TRBJ1-2 | NA | TRBV29-1 | CSVEDRGRVYGYTF
TRBJ2-2 | NA | TRBV7-2 | CASSFGQGGSTGELFF
TRBJ2-7 | NA | TRBV7-2 | CASSLEKGANYEQYF
TRBJ2-7 | NA | TRBV7-9 | CASSRRSGSSEQYF
TRBJ2-7 | NA | TRBV27 | CASSFGSQAYEQYF
TRBJ2-1 | once | TRBV27 | CASSFQTGSQSGQFF
TRBJ1-6 | few | TRBV28 | CASRQGAAILIHPGHF
TRBJ1-2 | NA | TRBV27 | CASSSNWGTGGRRYGYTF
TRBJ1-5 | NA | TRBV6-1 | CASSAPGQGFNQPQHF
TRBJ1-1 | NA | TRBV6-5 | CASATGADGRNAFF
TRBJ2-1 | NA | TRBV6-4 | CASSPLSGAIYNEQFF
TRBJ2-7 | NA | TRBV5-1 | CASSAIQGSSDEQYF
TRBJ2-7 | NA | TRBV11-2 | CASTKGAAYEQYF
TRBJ2-1 | NA | TRBV4-2 | CASSPPTSADEQFF
TRBJ2-2 | NA | TRBV28 | CASTAGTHTGELFF
TRBJ1-1 | NA | TRBV19 | CASAAPGEGRGTEAFF
TRBJ2-5 | NA | TRBV19 | CASRLTGVMTETQYF
TRBJ2-3 | NA | TRBV6-2/TRBV6-3 | CASSYSASGNTDTQYF
TRBJ2-7 | NA | TRBV10-3 | CAIGAEFHPYEQYF
TRBJ2-5 | NA | TRBV11-3 | CASSLGARGWETQYF
TRBJ2-7 | NA | TRBV7-8 | CASSFSPAGETYEQYF
TRBJ2-1 | NA | TRBV19 | CASSIPGILGNEQFF
TRBJ2-5 | NA | TRBV5-5 | CASSWTSGYQETQYF
TRBJ2-7 | NA | TRBV11-3 | CASSRTSGSKEQYF
TRBJ2-1 | NA | TRBV9 | CASSVGLAGGSREQFF
TRBJ2-3 | NA | TRBV30 | CAWWTSGRVTDTQYF
TRBJ2-1 | NA | TRBV7-6 | CASSLDIRLAANEQFF
TRBJ2-7 | once | TRBV7-6 | CASSLERAGSTPYEQYF
TRBJ2-7 | NA | TRBV27 | CASSLRRTSGRAAHEQYF
TRBJ1-2 | once | TRBV10-3 | CAISESEDRVAGYTF
TRBJ1-5 | NA | TRBV5-4 | CASSYNGGGQPQHF
TRBJ1-2 | NA | TRBV14 | CASSQGGQGRSGYTF
TRBJ1-1 | NA | TRBV7-2 | CASTLQSNTEAFF
TRBJ1-2 | NA | TRBV27 | CASSLGVGVDGYTF
TRBJ2-1 | NA | TRBV3-1/TRBV3-2 | CASSLHLSGNEQFF
TRBJ2-3 | NA | TRBV5-4 | CASSLRQGGNTQYF
TRBJ1-6 | NA | TRBV9 | CASSVASQVNNSPLHF
TRBJ1-1 | NA | TRBV25-1 | CASTGQGDTEAFF
TRBJ1-2 | NA | TRBV6-5 | CASSFGGQGARGYTF
TRBJ1-2 | NA | TRBV6-6 | CASRLTRGYTF
TRBJ2-2 | medium-sized | TRBV3-1/TRBV3-2 | CASSQDRDYTGELFF
TRBJ2-3 | NA | TRBV3-1/TRBV3-2 | CASSARPGTGKTDTQYF
TRBJ2-2 | NA | TRBV5-4 | CASSSVAGGPSDTGELFF
TRBJ1-5 | once | TRBV10-1 | CASSLGQSNQPQHF
TRBJ2-3 | NA | TRBV7-3 | CASSLTGSGATDTQYF